One and the same sample provided the 2 T cell receptor beta chains below, sequenced in a study of blood T cells in healthy people across ages. A sample-barcoded 5' primer and a J-beta primer mix were used in a second PCR of roughly 6 to 12 cycles. Each CDR3 protein gets one entry after TCRdb re-called the 5' RACE reads with MiXCR. The data hold 750,000 to 950,000 distinct CDR3 sequences, with about 27% observed a single time. The same data also went into a second study, on T cells of mothers and their children.

Sequenced input: blood. All receptors come from a woman between 35 and 50 years old in good health.

There are many counts of this clonotype. This sequence joins TRBV6-1 and TRBJ2-1, with no clear D. The CDR3 has 11 residues. V was cut by 2 bases and J by 6 bases, with 2 bases left in between. Germline CDR1 reads MNHNS; CDR2 reads SASEGT. The CDR3 loop reads CASSEINEQFF. In nucleotides, the CDR3 is TGTGCCAGCAGTGAAATCAATGAGCAGTTCTTC.

This chain uses TRBV20-1 with TRBJ1-5, with D tentatively TRBD1 (5 bases). This CDR3 spans 12 amino acids. Trimming removed 6 bases from V and 7 bases from J, with 13 bases in between. The germline V gene has CDR1 DFQATT and CDR2 SNEGSKA (reference sequence). The CDR3 nucleotides are TGCAGTGCCCCCGTGGGGGGACAGCCCCAGCATTTT. Protein: CSAPVGGQPQHF.